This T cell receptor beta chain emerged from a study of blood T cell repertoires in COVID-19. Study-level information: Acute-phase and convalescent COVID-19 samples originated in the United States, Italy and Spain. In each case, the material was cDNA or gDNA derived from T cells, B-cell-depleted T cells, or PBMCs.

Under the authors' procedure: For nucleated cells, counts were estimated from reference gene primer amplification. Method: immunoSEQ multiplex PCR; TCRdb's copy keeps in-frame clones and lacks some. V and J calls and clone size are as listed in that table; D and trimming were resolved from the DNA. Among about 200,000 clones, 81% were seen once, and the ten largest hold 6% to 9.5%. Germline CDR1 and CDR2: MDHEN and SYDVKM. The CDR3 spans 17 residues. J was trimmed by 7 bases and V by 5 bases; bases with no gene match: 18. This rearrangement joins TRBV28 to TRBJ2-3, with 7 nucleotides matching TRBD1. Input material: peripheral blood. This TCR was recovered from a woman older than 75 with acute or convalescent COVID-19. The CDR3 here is CASSPHGQATPGNTQYF. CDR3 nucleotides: TGTGCCAGCAGTCCCCACGGACAGGCGACGCCCGGGAATACGCAGTATTTT. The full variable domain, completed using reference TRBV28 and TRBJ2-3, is DVKVTQSSRYLVKRTGEKVFLECVQDMDHENMFWYRQDPGLGLRLIYFSYDVKMKEKGDIPEGYSVSREKKERFSLILESASTNQTSMYLCASSPHGQATPGNTQYFGPGTRLTVL.